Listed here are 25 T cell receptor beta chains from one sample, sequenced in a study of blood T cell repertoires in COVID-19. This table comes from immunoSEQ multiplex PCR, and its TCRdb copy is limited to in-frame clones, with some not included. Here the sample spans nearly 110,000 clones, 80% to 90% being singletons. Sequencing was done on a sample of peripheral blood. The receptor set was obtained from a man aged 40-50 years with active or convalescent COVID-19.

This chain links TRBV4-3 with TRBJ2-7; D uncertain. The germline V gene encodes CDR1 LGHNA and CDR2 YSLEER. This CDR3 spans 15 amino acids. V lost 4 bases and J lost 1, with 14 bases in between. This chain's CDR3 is CASSLEALPSYEQYF. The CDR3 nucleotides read TGCGCCAGCAGCCTAGAAGCGCTCCCGTCCTACGAGCAGTACTTC.

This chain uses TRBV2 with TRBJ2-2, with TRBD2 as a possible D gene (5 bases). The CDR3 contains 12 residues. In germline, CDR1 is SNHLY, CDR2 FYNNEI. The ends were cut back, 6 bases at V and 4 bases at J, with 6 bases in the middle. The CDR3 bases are TGTGCCAGCAGGGACTCCACCGGGGAGCTGTTTTTT. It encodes CASRDSTGELFF.

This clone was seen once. CDR3: CASSPTYLFTEAFF. For the CDR3, the DNA is TGTGCCAGCAGCCCGACATATCTTTTCACTGAAGCTTTCTTT. This rearrangement joins TRBV27 to TRBJ1-1; no clear D gene. The CDR3 covers 14 residues. Trimming took 6 bases from V and 4 from J, leaving 15 bases between them. CDR1 MNHEY and CDR2 SMNVEV come from the germline V gene (reference sequence).

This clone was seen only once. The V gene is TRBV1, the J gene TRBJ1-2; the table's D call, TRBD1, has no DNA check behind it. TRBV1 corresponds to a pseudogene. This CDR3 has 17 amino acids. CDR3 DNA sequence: TGCACCAGCAGTTCCGCCCCATATGACAGGGGCGTTAGTGGCTACACCTTC. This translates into CTSSSAPYDRGVSGYTF.

The CDR3 reads CASSTTPGQWLLDEQYF. The DNA for the CDR3 is TGTGCCAGCAGCACAACACCGGGACAGTGGCTTCTGGACGAGCAGTACTTC. The chain uses TRBV7-9 and TRBJ2-7, with 7 nucleotides matching TRBD1. CDR3 length: 17 residues. From germline, CDR1 is SEHNR and CDR2 FQNEAQ (reference sequence). The trim removed 5 bases at V and 5 bases at J, leaving 18 bases unmatched. The whole variable domain, filled in from reference TRBV7-9 and TRBJ2-7, reads DTGVSQNPRHKITKRGQNVTFRCDPISEHNRLYWYRQTLGQGPEFLTYFQNEAQLEKSRLLSDRFSAERPKGSFSTLEIQRTEQGDSAMYLCASSTTPGQWLLDEQYFGPGTRLTVT.

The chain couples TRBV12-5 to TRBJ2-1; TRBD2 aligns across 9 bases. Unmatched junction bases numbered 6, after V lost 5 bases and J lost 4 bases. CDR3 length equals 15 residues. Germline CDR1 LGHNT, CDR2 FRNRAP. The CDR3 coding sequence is TGTGCTAGTGGTAAAGCGGGAGGCCTTTACAATGAGCAGTTCTTC. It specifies CASGKAGGLYNEQFF.

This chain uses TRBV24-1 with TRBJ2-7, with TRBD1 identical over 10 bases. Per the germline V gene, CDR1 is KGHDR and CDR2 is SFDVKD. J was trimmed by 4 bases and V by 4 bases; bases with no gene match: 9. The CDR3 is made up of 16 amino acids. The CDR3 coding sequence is TGTGCCACCAGTGACCGGGACAGGGGCGGTTTGTACGAGCAGTACTTC. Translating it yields CATSDRDRGGLYEQYF.

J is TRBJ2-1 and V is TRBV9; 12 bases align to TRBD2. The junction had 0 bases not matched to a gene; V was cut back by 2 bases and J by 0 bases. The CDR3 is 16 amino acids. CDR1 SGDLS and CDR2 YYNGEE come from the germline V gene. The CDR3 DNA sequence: TGTGCCAGCAGCGTGACTAGCGGGAGCTCCTACAATGAGCAGTTCTTC. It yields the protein CASSVTSGSSYNEQFF.

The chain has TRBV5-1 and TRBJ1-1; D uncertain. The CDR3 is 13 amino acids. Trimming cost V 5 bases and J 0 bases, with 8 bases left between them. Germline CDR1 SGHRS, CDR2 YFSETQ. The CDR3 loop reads CASRPTVNTEAFF. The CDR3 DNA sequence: TGCGCCAGCAGGCCCACGGTGAACACTGAAGCTTTCTTT.

The DNA of the CDR3 is TGTGCCAGCAGCTCAGGGACAGCATCAGATACGCAGTATTTT. Protein sequence: CASSSGTASDTQYF. The chain couples TRBV7-3 to TRBJ2-3; 7 bases map to TRBD1. This CDR3 has 14 amino acids. In germline, CDR1 is SGHTA, CDR2 FQGTGA. V trimming: 4 bases; J trimming: 4 bases; junction bases outside the gene matches: 5. The whole variable domain, remainder taken from reference TRBV7-3 and TRBJ2-3, is GAGVSQTPSNKVTEKGKYVELRCDPISGHTALYWYRQSLGQGPEFLIYFQGTGAADDSGLPNDRFFAVRPEGSVSTLKIQRTERGDSAVYLCASSSGTASDTQYFGPGTRLTVL.

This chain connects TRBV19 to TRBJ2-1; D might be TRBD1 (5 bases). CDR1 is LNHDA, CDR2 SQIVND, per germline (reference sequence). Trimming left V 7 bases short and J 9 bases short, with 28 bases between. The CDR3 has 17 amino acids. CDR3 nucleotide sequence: TGTGCCAGTACCCTTGAACCAGGGCTGCAAGGTTCCGGTGAGCAGTTCTTC. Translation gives CASTLEPGLQGSGEQFF. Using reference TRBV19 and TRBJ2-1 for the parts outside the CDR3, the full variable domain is DGGITQSPKYLFRKEGQNVTLSCEQNLNHDAMYWYRQDPGQGLRLIYYSQIVNDFQKGDIAEGYSVSREKKESFPLTVTSAQKNPTAFYLCASTLEPGLQGSGEQFFGPGTRLTVL.

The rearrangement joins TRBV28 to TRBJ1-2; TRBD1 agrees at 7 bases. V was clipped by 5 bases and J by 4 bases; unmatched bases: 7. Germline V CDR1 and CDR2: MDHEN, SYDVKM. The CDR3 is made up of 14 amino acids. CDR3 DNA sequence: TGTGCCAGCAGTCCAGGGACAGTGCCCTATGGCTACACCTTC. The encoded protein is CASSPGTVPYGYTF.

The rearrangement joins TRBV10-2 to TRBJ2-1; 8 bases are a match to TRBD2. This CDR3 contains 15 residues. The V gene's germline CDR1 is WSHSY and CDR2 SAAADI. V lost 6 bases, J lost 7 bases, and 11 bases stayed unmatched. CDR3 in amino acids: CASRESLAAPNEQFF. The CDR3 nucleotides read TGCGCCAGCAGGGAATCACTAGCGGCGCCGAATGAGCAGTTCTTC.

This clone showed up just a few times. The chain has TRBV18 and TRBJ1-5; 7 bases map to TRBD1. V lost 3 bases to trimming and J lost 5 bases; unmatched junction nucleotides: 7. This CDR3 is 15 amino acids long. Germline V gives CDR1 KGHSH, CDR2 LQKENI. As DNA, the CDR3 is TGTGCCAGCTCACCCGTGACAGGGATCGATCAGCCCCAGCATTTT. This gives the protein CASSPVTGIDQPQHF.

The CDR3 DNA sequence: TGTGCCTCCGCCGACGACAGGAACACTGAAGCTTTCTTT. Amino acids: CASADDRNTEAFF. The gene calls are TRBV12-5 and TRBJ1-1, with D perhaps matching TRBD1 (5 bases). CDR3 length: 13 amino acids. Per the germline V gene, CDR1 is LGHNT and CDR2 is FRNRAP. Full variable domain (remainder filled in from reference TRBV12-5 and TRBJ1-1): DARVTQTPRHKVTEMGQEVTMRCQPILGHNTVFWYRQTMMQGLELLAYFRNRAPLDDSGMPKDRFSAEMPDATLATLKIQPSEPRDSAVYFCASADDRNTEAFFGQGTRLTVV.

CDR3 sequence (DNA): TGCGCCAGCAGCCAAGATCCCAGGGGGCGGAATGGCTACACCTTC. Translating gives CASSQDPRGRNGYTF. The V call is TRBV4-1, the J call TRBJ1-2; 8 positions agree with TRBD1. The V and J ends lost 0 bases and 6 bases, in that order; junction bases with no gene match: 6. From germline, CDR1 is MGHRA and CDR2 YSYEKL. The CDR3 extends over 15 amino acids.

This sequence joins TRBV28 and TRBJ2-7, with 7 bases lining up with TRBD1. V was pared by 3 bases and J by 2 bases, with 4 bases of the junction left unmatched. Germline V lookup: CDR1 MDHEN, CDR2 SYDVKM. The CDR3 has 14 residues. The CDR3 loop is CASSFVQGTYEQYF. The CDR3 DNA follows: TGTGCCAGCAGTTTTGTACAGGGGACCTACGAGCAGTACTTC.

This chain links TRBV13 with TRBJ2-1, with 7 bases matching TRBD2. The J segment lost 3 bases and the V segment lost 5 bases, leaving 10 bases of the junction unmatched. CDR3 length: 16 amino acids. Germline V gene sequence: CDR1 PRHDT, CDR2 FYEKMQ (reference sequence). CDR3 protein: CASSAPQAGIYNEQFF. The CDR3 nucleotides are TGTGCCAGCAGCGCCCCCCAAGCGGGAATCTACAATGAGCAGTTCTTC.

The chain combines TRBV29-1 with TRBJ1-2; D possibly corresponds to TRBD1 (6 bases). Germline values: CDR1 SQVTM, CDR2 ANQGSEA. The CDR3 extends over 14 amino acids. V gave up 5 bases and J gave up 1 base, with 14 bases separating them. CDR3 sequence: CSVLQTGINYGYTF. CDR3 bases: TGCAGCGTTCTCCAAACAGGGATTAACTATGGCTACACCTTC.

CDR3 region: CASSFASTFGTGGGYTF. The CDR3 DNA is TGTGCCAGCAGCTTTGCCTCCACATTCGGGACAGGGGGAGGCTACACCTTC. The genes are TRBV11-2 and TRBJ1-2; TRBD1 agrees at 11 bases. This CDR3 has 17 residues. The junction had 14 bases not matched to a gene; V was cut back by 3 bases and J by 8 bases. Germline V gene sequence: CDR1 SGHAT, CDR2 FQNNGV. The whole variable domain, remainder taken from reference TRBV11-2 and TRBJ1-2, is EAGVAQSPRYKIIEKRQSVAFWCNPISGHATLYWYQQILGQGPKLLIQFQNNGVVDDSQLPKDRFSAERLKGVDSTLKIQPAKLEDSAVYLCASSFASTFGTGGGYTFGSGTRLTVV.

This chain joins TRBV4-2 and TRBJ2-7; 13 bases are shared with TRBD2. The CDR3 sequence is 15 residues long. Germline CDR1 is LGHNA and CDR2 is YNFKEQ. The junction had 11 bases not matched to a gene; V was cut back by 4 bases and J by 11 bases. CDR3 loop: CASSLGTSGTQEKYF. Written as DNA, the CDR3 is TGTGCCAGCAGCCTTGGGACTAGCGGGACTCAGGAGAAGTACTTC.

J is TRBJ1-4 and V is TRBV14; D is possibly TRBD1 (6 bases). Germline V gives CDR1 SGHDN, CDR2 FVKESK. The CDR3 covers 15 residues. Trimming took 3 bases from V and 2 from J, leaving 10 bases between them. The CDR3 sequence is CASSQGASTNEKLFF. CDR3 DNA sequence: TGTGCCAGCAGCCAGGGGGCTTCGACTAATGAAAAACTGTTTTTT.

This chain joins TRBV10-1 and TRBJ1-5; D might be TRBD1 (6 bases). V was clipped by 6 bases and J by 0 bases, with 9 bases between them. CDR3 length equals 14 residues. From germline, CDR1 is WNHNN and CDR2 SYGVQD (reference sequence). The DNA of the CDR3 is TGCGCCAGCAGGGGGGCAAATAGCAATCAGCCCCAGCATTTT. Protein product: CASRGANSNQPQHF.

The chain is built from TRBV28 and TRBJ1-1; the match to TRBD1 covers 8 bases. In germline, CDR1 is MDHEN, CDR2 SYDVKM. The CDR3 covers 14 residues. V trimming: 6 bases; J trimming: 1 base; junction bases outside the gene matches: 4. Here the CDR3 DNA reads TGTGCCAGCAGCCTCAGGGGGCAGAACACTGAAGCTTTCTTT. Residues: CASSLRGQNTEAFF.

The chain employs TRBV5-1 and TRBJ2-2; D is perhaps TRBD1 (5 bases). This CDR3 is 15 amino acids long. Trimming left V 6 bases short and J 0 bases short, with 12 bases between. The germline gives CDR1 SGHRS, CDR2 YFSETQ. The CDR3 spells CASTSGYANTGELFF. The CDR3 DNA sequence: TGCGCCAGCACCTCAGGGTACGCGAACACCGGGGAGCTGTTTTTT.